The rows below give T cell receptor beta chains drawn from one sample of a study of cytomegalovirus exposure and HLA in healthy donors. The repertoire was sequenced with immunoSEQ multiplex PCR; TCRdb's copy has only in-frame clones and lacks some. The sample has just under 95,000 clones, 81% seen once. Input material: PBMCs. Source of these receptors: a girl aged 2 to 10 in good health and CMV-seropositive. Each CDR3 is given with its conserved first and last residue. Fields, in order: V gene, J gene, CDR3 length, clone size, D gene, CDR3 DNA, CDR3 protein. D genes are given only for firm matches. Clone size is given for some rows only: seen once, a few or many times, or a class if the clone is expanded.

TRBV7-2	TRBJ2-3	13	-	TRBD2	TGTGCCAGCAGCCGACTAGCTGCAGATACGCAGTATTTT	CASSRLAADTQYF
TRBV5-5	TRBJ2-7	15	-	TRBD2	TGTGCCAGCAGCTTGACTAGCGGGGCGAGCTACGAGCAGTACTTC	CASSLTSGASYEQYF
TRBV27	TRBJ2-1	15	-	-	TGTGCCAGCAGTCCCTATTCTAGATCGGGGAATGAGCAGTTCTTC	CASSPYSRSGNEQFF
TRBV4-1	TRBJ2-1	17	-	-	TGCGCCAGCAGCCAAGGCGCGGGTCAACGAACCTACAATGAGCAGTTCTTC	CASSQGAGQRTYNEQFF
TRBV18	TRBJ2-2	17	-	TRBD2	TGTGCCAGCTCACCACCTAGCGGGGACGGGAACACCGGGGAGCTGTTTTTT	CASSPPSGDGNTGELFF
TRBV19	TRBJ1-1	15	-	TRBD1	TGTGCCAGTAGTATACCGGGGACAGGGGTCACTGAAGCTTTCTTT	CASSIPGTGVTEAFF
TRBV11-3	TRBJ2-3	11	few	-	TGTGCCAGCAGCTACAGGAGAAAGCAGTATTTT	CASSYRRKQYF
TRBV4-1	TRBJ2-1	13	-	TRBD2	TGCGCCAGCAGCCGAGCGGGAGGCAATGAGCAGTTCTTC	CASSRAGGNEQFF
TRBV10-1	TRBJ2-2	12	-	-	TGCGCCAGCAGACAGGGCACCGGGGAGCTGTTTTTT	CASRQGTGELFF
TRBV19	TRBJ1-1	14	few	TRBD1	TGTGCCAGTAGTATGGGACAGGCCGGCACTGAAGCTTTCTTT	CASSMGQAGTEAFF
TRBV5-1	TRBJ1-5	13	-	-	TGCGCCAGCAGCTTGAATAGCGGGCAGCCCCAGCATTTT	CASSLNSGQPQHF
TRBV7-9	TRBJ1-2	14	once	TRBD1	TGTGCCAGCAGCTCAGACGACAGGGGCTATGGCTACACCTTC	CASSSDDRGYGYTF
TRBV4-2	TRBJ1-5	16	-	-	TGTGCCAGCAGCCAAGAGGGTGCCGGGGGCAATCAGCCCCAGCATTTT	CASSQEGAGGNQPQHF
TRBV2	TRBJ1-4	14	-	-	TGTGCCAGCAGGGGAAGGGGTGTTGATGAAAAACTGTTTTTT	CASRGRGVDEKLFF
TRBV27	TRBJ1-1	15	-	TRBD1	TGTGCCAGCAGTCGCGGGACAGGGAAGGACACTGAAGCTTTCTTT	CASSRGTGKDTEAFF
TRBV28	TRBJ1-5	16	-	-	TGTGCCAGCCTAGGGGACATAAAAGCGAGCAATCAGCCCCAGCATTTT	CASLGDIKASNQPQHF
TRBV30	TRBJ2-5	16	-	TRBD1	TGTGCCTGGACCCCGCGGACAGGGGTGGGGCAAGAGACCCAGTACTTC	CAWTPRTGVGQETQYF
TRBV6-1	TRBJ2-7	20	-	TRBD2	TGTGCCAGCAGTGAACCCCGCCGGGAGGCAGATACATACCCGTCCTACGAGCAGTACTTC	CASSEPRREADTYPSYEQYF
TRBV7-8	TRBJ2-7	14	-	-	TGTGCCAGCAGCACCCACGGGGTCGGGGACGAGCAGTACTTC	CASSTHGVGDEQYF
TRBV27	TRBJ2-1	13	-	-	TGTGCCAGCAGTTTCACTAGAACTAATGAGCAGTTCTTC	CASSFTRTNEQFF
TRBV15	TRBJ2-7	15	few	TRBD2	TGTGCCACCAGCGGGACTAGCGGGAGAAGGTACGAGCAGTACTTC	CATSGTSGRRYEQYF
TRBV19	TRBJ2-2	14	-	-	TGTGCCAGTAGTATTCGGTATAACACCGGGGAGCTGTTTTTT	CASSIRYNTGELFF
TRBV29-1	TRBJ2-7	12	-	TRBD1	TGCAGCGTTACCGACAGGGCCTACGAGCAGTACTTC	CSVTDRAYEQYF
TRBV6-5	TRBJ1-1	14	-	-	TGTGCCAGCAGTTACCGGTCGGCGGACTATGAAGCTTTCTTT	CASSYRSADYEAFF
TRBV21-1	TRBJ2-2	11	-	-	TGTGCCCGTCCTCCCACCGGGGAGCTGTTTTTT	CARPPTGELFF
TRBV10-3	TRBJ2-7	16	-	TRBD1	TGTGCCATCAGTGGGGAGACAGGGGCGAGAACCTACGAGCAGTACTTC	CAISGETGARTYEQYF
TRBV5-1	TRBJ1-1	15	-	-	TGCGCCAGCAGCTCCGCAGGCGGGTTGAACACTGAAGCTTTCTTT	CASSSAGGLNTEAFF
TRBV28	TRBJ1-3	13	-	-	TGTGCCAGCAGTTTAGCACAGGGAAACACCATATATTTT	CASSLAQGNTIYF
TRBV28	TRBJ1-5	17	-	-	TGTGCCAGCAGTTTATCTTATTTGGGGGGGCGCTTGCAGCCCCAGCATTTT	CASSLSYLGGRLQPQHF
TRBV28	TRBJ2-1	17	-	TRBD1	TGTGCCAGCAGAAGGGGGCTAGTGGGAGCATTCCACAATGAGCAGTTCTTC	CASRRGLVGAFHNEQFF
TRBV6-1	TRBJ2-6	15	-	TRBD2	TGTGCCAGCAGACTACTAGCGCTGGGGGCCAACGTCCTGACTTTC	CASRLLALGANVLTF
TRBV14	TRBJ1-2	14	-	-	TGTGCCAGCAGCCAAAAGTCAGGGTACTATGGCTACACCTTC	CASSQKSGYYGYTF
TRBV5-1	TRBJ2-7	14	-	TRBD1	TGCGCCAGCAGCTTAGGGACAGCCGCCTACGAGCAGTACTTC	CASSLGTAAYEQYF
TRBV6-5	TRBJ2-7	14	-	TRBD1	TGTGCCAGCAGGCCGGGACAGGGGGCCTACGAGCAGTACTTC	CASRPGQGAYEQYF
TRBV7-9	TRBJ1-3	16	-	-	TGTGCCAGCAGCTTAGCGCGGGCTGGCTCTGGAAACACCATATATTTT	CASSLARAGSGNTIYF
TRBV30	TRBJ2-1	14	-	TRBD1	TGTGCCTGGAGTGTCTACAGGGGATCAAATGAGCAGTTCTTC	CAWSVYRGSNEQFF
TRBV12-5	TRBJ2-2	14	-	-	TGTGCTAGTGGGGCCTTTGAGAACACCGGGGAGCTGTTTTTT	CASGAFENTGELFF
TRBV30	TRBJ2-1	14	-	TRBD2	TGTGCCTGGACTAGCGGGGGGTCCTACAATGAGCAGTTCTTC	CAWTSGGSYNEQFF